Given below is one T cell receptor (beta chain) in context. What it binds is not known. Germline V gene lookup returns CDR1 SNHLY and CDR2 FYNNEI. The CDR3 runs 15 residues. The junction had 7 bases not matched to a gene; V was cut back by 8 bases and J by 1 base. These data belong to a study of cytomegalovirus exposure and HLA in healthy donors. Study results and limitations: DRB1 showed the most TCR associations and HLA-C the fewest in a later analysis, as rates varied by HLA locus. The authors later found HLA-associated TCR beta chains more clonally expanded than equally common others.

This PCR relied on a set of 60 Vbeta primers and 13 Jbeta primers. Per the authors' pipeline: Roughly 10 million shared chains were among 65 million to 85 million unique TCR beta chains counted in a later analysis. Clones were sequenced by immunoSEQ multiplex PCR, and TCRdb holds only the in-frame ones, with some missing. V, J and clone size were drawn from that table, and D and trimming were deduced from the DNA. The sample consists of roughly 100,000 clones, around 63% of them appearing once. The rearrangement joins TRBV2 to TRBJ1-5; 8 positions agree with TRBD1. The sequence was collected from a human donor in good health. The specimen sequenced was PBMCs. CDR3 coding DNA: TGTGCCAGCGCCCTACAGGGGGTGAGCAATCAGCCCCAGCATTTT. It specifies CASALQGVSNQPQHF. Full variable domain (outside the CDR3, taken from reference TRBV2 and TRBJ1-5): EPEVTQTPSHQVTQMGQEVILRCVPISNHLYFYWYRQILGQKVEFLVSFYNNEISEKSEIFDDQFSVERPDGSNFTLKIRSTKLEDSAMYFCASALQGVSNQPQHFGDGTRLSIL.